These 26 T cell receptor beta chains share one sample of origin, sequenced in a study of response to subunit inactivated influenza vaccine. From the RT-PCR reads, TCRdb called clonotypes with MiXCR, one entry per CDR3 protein. The data hold around 320,000 distinct CDR3 sequences, with over 20% observed a single time. The source was PBMCs from blood, collected about 20 months after vaccination. Every receptor here comes from a man aged 45-69 years who received an inactivated influenza vaccine.

This clonotype has more than one count but fewer than ten. This chain links TRBV6-1 with TRBJ1-1; the D is unclear. The CDR3 length is 12 residues. V was cut by 3 bases and J by 4 bases, with 6 bases left in between. Germline loops: CDR1 MNHNS, CDR2 SASEGT. The DNA of the CDR3 is TGTGCCAGCAGTGACCTGAGCACTGAAGCTTTCTTT. Its protein product is CASSDLSTEAFF.

This clonotype was counted only a few times. The CDR3 nucleotides read TGTGCCAGCACCCTCGCCGGGACAGGGTATGGCTACACCTTC. This sequence encodes CASTLAGTGYGYTF. The rearrangement links TRBV12-3 or TRBV12-4 to TRBJ1-2; 9 nucleotides match TRBD1. V was pared by 7 bases and J by 5 bases, with 8 bases of the junction left unmatched. This CDR3 contains 14 residues.

This clonotype was recorded at least ten times. This chain connects TRBV12-3 or TRBV12-4 to TRBJ1-2; TRBD1 matches at 11 bases. The CDR3 totals 15 residues. Trimming at V came to 5 bases and at J to 2 bases, leaving 4 bases not matched to a gene. CDR3 coding DNA: TGTGCCAGCAGTCCCGGGACAGGGGGAAACTATGGCTACACCTTC. Translation: CASSPGTGGNYGYTF.

The chain couples TRBV2 to TRBJ1-1; D remains ambiguous. The V end was cut by 3 bases, the J end by 4 bases, with 6 bases between. Germline CDR1 and CDR2: SNHLY and FYNNEI. This CDR3 contains 12 residues. CDR3 sequence (DNA): TGTGCCAGCAGTGATTTTATCACTGAAGCTTTCTTT. Translating gives CASSDFITEAFF.

The chain couples TRBV4-2 to TRBJ2-2, with D maybe TRBD1 (8 bases). The CDR3 spans 17 residues. V was clipped by 0 bases and J by 5 bases, with 16 bases between them. CDR1 and CDR2 (germline): LGHNA, YNFKEQ. Written as DNA, the CDR3 is TGTGCCAGCAGCCAAGACCCAGGACAGGGAGGGACCGGGGAGCTGTTTTTT. This codes for CASSQDPGQGGTGELFF.

The chain is built from TRBV12-3 or TRBV12-4 and TRBJ2-1; D not certain. The CDR3 spans 15 residues. Trimming took off 3 bases at V and 4 bases at J, with 13 bases between the two ends. CDR3 nucleotide sequence: TGTGCCAGCAGTTTGGGCAGCATAATTTACAATGAGCAGTTCTTC. Amino acids: CASSLGSIIYNEQFF.

On this clonotype itself: Just one base apart from a much larger clone, this may be a read error. The genes are TRBV6-2 or TRBV6-3 and TRBJ1-5; D call uncertain. Looked up from germline, CDR1 is MNHEY and CDR2 is SVGEGT. The CDR3 loop spans 14 amino acids. The CDR3 region is CASSYEPRNQAQHF. The DNA of the CDR3 is TGTGCCAGCAGTTACGAACCACGCAATCAGGCCCAGCATTTT.

The chain uses TRBV12-3 or TRBV12-4 and TRBJ1-1; D is undetermined. The CDR3 covers 13 residues. V was trimmed by 8 bases and J by 1 base, leaving 11 bases between them. The CDR3 region is CASGFRKNTEAFF. The DNA for the CDR3 is TGTGCCAGCGGATTCCGGAAGAACACTGAAGCTTTCTTT.

The chain joins TRBV20-1 to TRBJ2-1, with 11 bases fitting TRBD2. CDR1 and CDR2 (germline): DFQATT, SNEGSKA (reference sequence). The CDR3 is made up of 14 amino acids. V was pared by 5 bases and J by 9 bases, with 9 bases of the junction left unmatched. CDR3 residues: CSASTSGSGVEQFF. The CDR3 DNA reads TGCAGTGCTTCCACTAGCGGGAGCGGGGTTGAGCAGTTCTTC.

The chain is built from TRBV7-2 and TRBJ1-6; 7 nucleotides line up with TRBD1. J gave up 7 bases and V 0 bases, and 6 bases lay outside the gene matches. The CDR3 runs 16 residues. Germline CDR1 reads SGHTA; CDR2 reads FQGNSA. The CDR3 reads CASSLAFPQGNSPLHF. Here the CDR3 DNA reads TGTGCCAGCAGCTTAGCGTTTCCACAGGGGAATTCACCCCTCCACTTT.

J is TRBJ2-1 and V is TRBV24-1; TRBD1 aligns across 7 bases. The junction had 4 bases not matched to a gene; V was cut back by 5 bases and J by 7 bases. The germline V gene encodes CDR1 KGHDR and CDR2 SFDVKD. The CDR3 length is 13 residues. The CDR3 sequence: CATSVRGWNEQFF. The CDR3 nucleotides are TGTGCCACCAGTGTCAGGGGGTGGAATGAGCAGTTCTTC.

This chain connects TRBV5-4 to TRBJ2-3, with a tentative D call TRBD1 (5 bases). The CDR3 consists of 15 residues. V dropped 4 bases and J dropped 5 bases, with 17 bases sitting between them. Germline V lookup: CDR1 SGHNT, CDR2 YYREEE (reference sequence). The DNA of the CDR3 is TGTGCCAGCAGCCCAATTGGGGCGGTGGTAGATACGCAGTATTTT. Protein product: CASSPIGAVVDTQYF.

This clonotype was seen a handful of times. The V call is TRBV5-4, the J call TRBJ2-3, with 8 positions matching TRBD1. V shed 4 bases and J 3 bases; nucleotides not matched to a gene: 7. CDR1 and CDR2 from the germline V gene are SGHNT and YYREEE (reference sequence). The CDR3 covers 15 residues. The CDR3 is CASSPDRVRTDTQYF. CDR3 coding DNA: TGTGCCAGCAGCCCGGACAGGGTGAGAACAGATACGCAGTATTTT.

DNA of the CDR3: TGCGCCAGCAGCCCATTAAGTGGCGGGAAAACCTACAATGAGCAGTTCTTC. This translates into CASSPLSGGKTYNEQFF. This chain joins TRBV5-1 and TRBJ2-1; tentative D call: TRBD2 (6 bases). V was clipped by 4 bases and J by 2 bases, with 19 bases between them. The length of the CDR3 is 17 residues. Per germline, CDR1 SGHRS and CDR2 YFSETQ.

The V gene is TRBV20-1, the J gene TRBJ2-1; 8 bases fit TRBD2. V gave up 1 base and J gave up 6 bases; unmatched junction bases: 5. The CDR3 is 14 residues long. Germline CDR1 reads DFQATT; CDR2 reads SNEGSKA (reference sequence). The CDR3 loop is CSARAPAGANEQFF. CDR3 bases: TGCAGTGCTAGAGCGCCAGCGGGAGCCAATGAGCAGTTCTTC.

V usage is TRBV12-3 or TRBV12-4 and J usage is TRBJ1-1; no clear D. This CDR3 is built from 15 residues. Trimming shortened V by 3 bases and J by 1 base, and 12 bases separated the two germline ends. The CDR3: CASSFIGPGNTEAFF. The CDR3 bases are TGTGCCAGCAGTTTTATCGGTCCGGGGAACACTGAAGCTTTCTTT.

The rearrangement uses TRBV11-2 and TRBJ2-1; TRBD2 is a possible D gene (7 bases). The length of the CDR3 is 17 residues. The germline CDR1 and CDR2 sequences are SGHAT and FQNNGV. Trimming removed 0 bases at V and 4 bases at J, with 16 bases between. In DNA, the CDR3 is TGTGCCAGCAGCTTAGACGGGCGGGGGCAGCCGTACAATGAGCAGTTCTTC. Amino acids: CASSLDGRGQPYNEQFF.

This clonotype occurred a few times. One end of the junction fails to match germline, which may point to a read error. CDR3: CASSLPETLPNF. Written as DNA, the CDR3 is TGTGCCAGCAGCTTACCGGAAACACTACCAAACTTC. The J gene is TRBJ1-4, the V gene TRBV7-2, with unresolved D. The germline gives CDR1 SGHTA, CDR2 FQGNSA. The length of the CDR3 is 12 residues.

This clonotype was seen ten or more times. This chain connects TRBV29-1 to TRBJ1-2, with D perhaps matching TRBD1 (5 bases). The CDR3 is made up of 13 amino acids. CDR1 is SQVTM, CDR2 ANQGSEA, per germline. V shed 2 bases and J shed 0 bases, with 7 bases lying between them. CDR3 coding DNA: TGCAGCGTTGAAACAGGACCTAACTATGGCTACACCTTC. Its protein is CSVETGPNYGYTF.

The chain is built from TRBV20-1 and TRBJ1-4; 8 bases are a match to TRBD1. Germline V gene data show CDR1 as DFQATT and CDR2 as SNEGSKA (reference sequence). The CDR3 is 13 amino acids. After removal of 4 bases from V and 5 bases from J, the junction contained 3 bases not matched to a gene. This CDR3 reads CSATGGGNEKLFF. The CDR3 coding sequence is TGCAGTGCTACAGGGGGCGGGAATGAAAAACTGTTTTTT.

Many counts were recorded for this clonotype. The V gene is TRBV12-3 or TRBV12-4, the J gene TRBJ1-1; D gene ambiguous. Trimming removed 3 bases from V and 3 bases from J, with 5 bases in between. There are 12 residues in the CDR3. CDR3 sequence reads: CASSFGHTEAFF. CDR3 nucleotides: TGTGCCAGCAGTTTTGGACACACTGAAGCTTTCTTT.

This clonotype was recorded at least ten times. J is TRBJ1-1 and V is TRBV20-1, with D possibly TRBD1 on 5 matching bases. Trimming removed 3 bases from V and 1 base from J, with 15 bases in between. CDR3 length equals 15 residues. Germline V gives CDR1 DFQATT, CDR2 SNEGSKA (reference sequence). CDR3 region: CSARVPGRRNTEAFF. The CDR3 coding sequence is TGCAGTGCTAGGGTTCCGGGACGGAGGAACACTGAAGCTTTCTTT.

There are a few counts of this clonotype. The rearrangement links TRBV3-1 to TRBJ1-1; tentative D call: TRBD1 (6 bases). Trimming shortened V by 6 bases and J by 1 base, and 9 bases separated the two germline ends. The CDR3 spans 13 residues. In germline, CDR1 is LGHDT, CDR2 YNNKEL (reference sequence). The DNA for the CDR3 is TGTGCCAGCAGGGACAGTCCGAACACTGAAGCTTTCTTT. Amino acid sequence: CASRDSPNTEAFF.

This clonotype was picked up many times. The V and J genes are TRBV12-3 or TRBV12-4 and TRBJ1-5, with a weak D call TRBD1 (6 bases). The CDR3 runs to 16 residues. V was cut by 6 bases and J by 0 bases, with 15 bases left in between. The CDR3 loop is CASSRPGEGSNQPQHF. CDR3 in DNA: TGTGCCAGCAGCCGTCCAGGGGAGGGTAGCAATCAGCCCCAGCATTTT.

This clonotype was counted a few times. This chain links TRBV23-1 with TRBJ2-7; D unclear. TRBV23-1 is placed among ORFs of uncertain function. V dropped 4 bases and J dropped 7 bases, with 5 bases sitting between them. The CDR3 length is 10 residues. The CDR3, as DNA: TGCGCCAGCAGTCGGCGGGAGCAGTACTTC. Translating gives CASSRREQYF.

CDR3 nucleotides: TGTGCCAGCAGGCACAGGGGTAACAATCAGCCCCAGCATTTT. Residues: CASRHRGNNQPQHF. The rearrangement links TRBV2 to TRBJ1-5, with 7 bases fitting TRBD1. Germline V gives CDR1 SNHLY, CDR2 FYNNEI. V lost 6 bases, J lost 3 bases, and 5 bases stayed unmatched. The CDR3 covers 14 residues.